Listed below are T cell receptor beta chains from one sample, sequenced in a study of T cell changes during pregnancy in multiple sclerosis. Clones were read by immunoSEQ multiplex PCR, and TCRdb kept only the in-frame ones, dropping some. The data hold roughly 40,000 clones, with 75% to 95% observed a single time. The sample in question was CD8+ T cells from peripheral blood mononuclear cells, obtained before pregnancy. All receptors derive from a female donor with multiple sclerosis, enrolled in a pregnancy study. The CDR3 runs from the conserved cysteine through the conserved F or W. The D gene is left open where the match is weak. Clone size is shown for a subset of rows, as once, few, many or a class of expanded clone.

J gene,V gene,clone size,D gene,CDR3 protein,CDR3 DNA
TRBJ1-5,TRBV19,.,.,CASSPDEGWGPQHF,TGTGCCAGTAGTCCAGACGAGGGTTGGGGGCCCCAGCATTTT
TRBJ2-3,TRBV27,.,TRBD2,CASSLYASGIPLEYF,TGTGCCAGCAGTTTATATGCTAGCGGGATTCCCTTGGAGTATTTT
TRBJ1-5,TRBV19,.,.,CASSIVSSSNQPQHF,TGTGCCAGTAGTATAGTTTCGTCTAGCAATCAGCCCCAGCATTTT
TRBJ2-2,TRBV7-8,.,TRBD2,CASSFRTGLAASLSPNTGELFF,TGTGCCAGCAGCTTCAGAACCGGACTAGCGGCGTCCCTGAGCCCGAACACCGGGGAGCTGTTTTTT
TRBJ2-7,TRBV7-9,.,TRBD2,CASSLSGRQATYEQYF,TGTGCCAGCAGCTTAAGCGGGAGGCAAGCTACGTACGAGCAGTACTTC
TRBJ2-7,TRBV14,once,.,CASSPRTRTEQYF,TGTGCCAGCAGCCCCCGGACAAGGACCGAGCAGTACTTC
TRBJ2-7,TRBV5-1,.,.,CASSSDYRPYEQYF,TGCGCCAGCAGCTCAGACTACCGTCCCTACGAGCAGTACTTC
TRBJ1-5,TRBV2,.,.,CASSNIQGQPQHF,TGTGCCAGCAGTAACATACAGGGACAGCCCCAGCATTTT
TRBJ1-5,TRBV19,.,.,CASSISSGTYSNQPQHF,TGTGCCAGTAGTATAAGCTCAGGGACTTATAGCAATCAGCCCCAGCATTTT
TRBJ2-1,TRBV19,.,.,CASTHARDSFYYNEQFF,TGTGCCAGTACCCACGCGCGTGACTCCTTCTATTACAATGAGCAGTTCTTC
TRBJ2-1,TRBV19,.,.,CASSIEGSSSYNEQFF,TGTGCCAGTAGTATAGAGGGCAGTAGCTCCTACAATGAGCAGTTCTTC
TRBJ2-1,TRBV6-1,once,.,CATGASEHNEQFF,TGTGCCACCGGAGCTAGCGAGCACAATGAGCAGTTCTTC
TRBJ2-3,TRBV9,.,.,CASSVGGTRTDTQYF,TGTGCCAGCAGCGTAGGCGGGACGCGCACAGATACGCAGTATTTT
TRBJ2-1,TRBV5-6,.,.,CASSIGLSEQFF,TGTGCCAGCAGCATTGGACTGAGTGAGCAGTTCTTC
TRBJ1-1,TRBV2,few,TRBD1,CASLDRGTEAFF,TGTGCCAGCCTCGACAGGGGCACTGAAGCTTTCTTT
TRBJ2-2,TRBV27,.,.,CASSFRAGELFF,TGTGCCAGCAGTTTCCGCGCCGGGGAGCTGTTTTTT
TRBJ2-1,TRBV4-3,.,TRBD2,CASSQVSGTTDGEQFF,TGCGCCAGCAGCCAAGTCTCCGGGACTACGGATGGTGAGCAGTTCTTC
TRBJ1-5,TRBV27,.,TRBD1,CASSLSVDRGHQPQHF,TGTGCCAGCAGTTTATCGGTTGACAGGGGGCATCAGCCCCAGCATTTT
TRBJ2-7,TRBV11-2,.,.,CASSLIRRTPRDNSYEQYF,TGTGCCAGCAGCTTAATAAGACGGACGCCCAGGGACAACTCCTACGAGCAGTACTTC
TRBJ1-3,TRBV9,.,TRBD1,CASSVTSLRGQGDGNTIYF,TGTGCCAGCAGCGTGACCTCCCTCCGGGGACAGGGGGATGGAAACACCATATATTTT
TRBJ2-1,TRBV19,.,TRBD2,CASSALLRTRVNEQFF,TGTGCCAGTAGTGCCCTACTCAGGACTAGAGTCAATGAGCAGTTCTTC
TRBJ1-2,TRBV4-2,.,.,CASSQEDYNGGYGYTF,TGTGCCAGCAGCCAAGAAGACTACAACGGGGGCTATGGCTACACCTTC
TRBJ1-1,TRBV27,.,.,CASSFAGVTEAFF,TGTGCCAGCAGTTTCGCCGGAGTAACTGAAGCTTTCTTT
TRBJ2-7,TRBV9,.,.,CASSVTSPSYEQYF,TGTGCCAGCAGCGTGACTAGTCCCTCCTACGAGCAGTACTTC
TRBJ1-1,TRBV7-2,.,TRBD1,CASSPRNRGLNTEAFF,TGTGCCAGCAGCCCGAGGAACAGGGGCCTGAACACTGAAGCTTTCTTT
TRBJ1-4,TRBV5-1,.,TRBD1,CASSSGTGGIVWTNEKLFF,TGCGCCAGCAGCTCCGGAACAGGGGGCATAGTGTGGACTAATGAAAAACTGTTTTTT
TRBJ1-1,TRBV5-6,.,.,CASSLEGGITEAFF,TGTGCCAGCAGCTTGGAAGGGGGTATCACTGAAGCTTTCTTT
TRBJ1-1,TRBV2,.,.,CASSKPGWGNTEAFF,TGTGCCAGCAGTAAACCAGGGTGGGGGAACACTGAAGCTTTCTTT
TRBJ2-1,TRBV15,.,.,CATSRVLGSGMKGNNEQFF,TGTGCCACCAGCAGAGTTCTAGGGAGTGGTATGAAGGGTAACAATGAGCAGTTCTTC